The T cell receptor (beta chain) described here comes from a study of regulatory T cells in long-lasting Graves disease (dated by TCRdb to about 2021). In the study overall: Antithyroid drugs had been taken for less than 3 months by newly diagnosed Graves' disease patients. Patients with persistent Graves' disease were compared with patients with newly diagnosed Graves' disease using TCR sequencing and RNA sequencing of peripheral blood. The study was registered as a clinical trial and conducted in China. A total of approximately 35 samples underwent TCR sequencing: roughly 13 from persistent and some 20 from newly diagnosed Graves' disease patients. Study-wide conclusions, independent of this receptor: More public clonotypes were shared among persistent patients (roughly 2,900) than among newly diagnosed patients (966). Persistent Graves' disease patients showed lower TCR Shannon entropy and fewer highly expanded clones than newly diagnosed patients, suggesting clonal expansion. Only the TCR beta chain was sequenced and analyzed. Preferential use of TRBV28, TRBJ1-2 and TRBJ2-5 was observed in persistent disease, whereas TRBV20-1 and TRBJ2-1 were favored in newly diagnosed disease. The authors acknowledged the small sample size as a limitation that may reduce accuracy. The study examined only peripheral blood because the primary lesion, thyroid tissue, could not be accessed.

The time point label, read with the paper, signifies: newly diagnosed GD, antithyroid drugs for less than 3 months. RNA was extracted from PBMCs in TRIzol for both TCR sequencing and RNA sequencing. Graves' disease was diagnosed according to American Thyroid Association guidelines. Recruitment of patients was carried out at an endocrinology department in Xi'an, China. From each patient, nine milliliters of peripheral blood was collected into an EDTA anticoagulant tube. Ficoll Paque Plus density gradient separation was used to isolate PBMCs, and no further T cell sorting was done. An Agilent 2100 Bioanalyzer and agarose gel were used to check RNA quality, while a NanoDrop 2000 measured RNA concentration. The library was made by multiplex PCR. Sequenced using an Illumina HiSeq 4000. To build TCR beta libraries, CDR3 regions were amplified by Arm-PCR using iRepertoire HTBI primers. PCR products were gel purified before sequencing. On the authors' methods: Gene usage analysis of CDR3 amino acid clonotypes used the 62 TRBV and around 13 TRBJ segments found across samples. COPE and FqMerger were used to merge the filtered high-quality paired reads into contigs. BLAST was used to align contigs to IMGT TRBV, TRBD and TRBJ reference genes, with CDR3 defined following IMGT. Any clonotype with a frequency above 0.1% was counted as a highly expanded clone. Shannon entropy was used to measure repertoire diversity, and the Gini coefficient was used to measure V-J evenness. A clonotype was considered public if more than one individual shared it. The public reads were quality trimmed at Q25 with fastp and then assembled into clones with MiXCR by TCRdb, keeping productive beta chains. A single entry per CDR3 protein holds the most common genes and DNA from its merged rows. For this entry, the V and J calls and clone size follow TCRdb and not the study's own pipeline. The sample profile shows 400,000 to 450,000 distinct CDR3 sequences; 16% of them were found once. Of the sample, around 10% falls within the top ten clones.

CDR1 SGHRS and CDR2 YFSETQ were looked up in the germline V gene. The trim is 4 bases for V and 2 bases for J, with a gap of 18 bases between the germline ends. The CDR3 holds 16 amino acids from the cysteine to the phenylalanine. Only the CDR3 portion is preserved as DNA: 48 bases, with reading frame beginning at the first base. This clonotype was observed at least ten times. The antigen it binds to is not known. No quality values exist for individual bases; no much larger clone is one base distant. These same records also appear under a second study, on T cells in Graves' hyperthyroidism and ophthalmopathy. Drawing on the second study: Graves' hyperthyroidism was defined as stable when no progression to ophthalmopathy occurred over 18 months of follow-up. Hyperthyroidism patients were newly diagnosed, had a disease duration of under 2 months, and were aged 18 to 65 years. Patients with uncontrolled infections, other autoimmune diseases, pregnancy or lactation were excluded. Clinical symptoms, serum thyroxine and TRAb, thyroid ultrasound, and orbital computed tomography formed the basis for the diagnoses. The first round of RT-PCR for the TCR CDR3 was performed with the HTBI primer set and the Qiagen OneStep RT-PCR kit. Most expanded thyroid clonotypes (frequency above 0.001) were also detected in blood, suggesting blood repertoires may reflect thyroid immune responses. Ophthalmopathy was separated from stable hyperthyroidism by a 13 V-J signature model, with over 85% sensitivity and roughly 81% specificity obtained in cross-validation and 80%/75% obtained in testing. In validation, the model predicted progression to ophthalmopathy with about 71% sensitivity and approximately 74% specificity, a median of 6.5 months before onset. To identify TCR V-J signatures that set the groups apart, the researchers used a discovery cohort of more than 95 patients, made up of 40 to 45 with Graves' ophthalmopathy and about 60 with stable Graves' hyperthyroidism. An independent validation cohort of about 20 hyperthyroidism patients and over 15 patients who later progressed to ophthalmopathy tested prospective prediction of ophthalmopathy. For training and testing, the 100 or so patients in the discovery cohort were randomly divided in a 7:3 ratio. In several Graves' hyperthyroidism patients, the study also compared T-cell repertoires from thyroid tissue with T-cell repertoires from blood. Following sampling, methimazole starting at 30 mg daily was given to hyperthyroidism patients, and high-dose intravenous methylprednisolone was given to ophthalmopathy patients. Libraries were constructed in a second round of multiplex PCR, after which size selection and purification were performed. Sequencing of the libraries was done on an Illumina HiSeq2000 using paired-end 100 bp reads. SOAPnuke was used to process the raw data, removing reads that contained adapters or uncalled bases, had a mean Phred below 15, or lacked an exact match to the constant primer or identifier. COPE v1.2.5 was used to merge high-quality paired reads, and clonotypes were defined as unique nucleotide sequences. Clonotypes were aligned to IMGT TRBV, TRBD and TRBJ reference segments using MiTCR v1.1. The analysis included only V-J combinations with a frequency above 0.0001, which together covered more than 98% of the repertoires. A TCS score was defined as the ratio between F50 (clonal expansion) and ExV (chaos), using BLOSUM62-based TCRdist between CDR3 peptides within each V-J. Welch's t-statistics and random forest reduced around 550 V-J features to about 12, which were used in a naive Bayes classifier (R e1071). Sample size was not statistically predetermined, and blinding of investigators to group allocation was not performed. TCR Vbeta CDR3 sequencing of some 140 peripheral blood samples (over 40 ophthalmopathy, some 75 hyperthyroidism and approximately 17 progressor patients) is reported in the paper.

This TCR was recovered from a woman in her twenties or thirties with Graves disease. Donor details come from another sample of the same person, matched by shared clones. Recombination joined TRBV5-1 with TRBJ1-2; the D gene is not confidently resolved. The specimen comprised peripheral blood mononuclear cells (PBMCs), sampled at new diagnosis, from a patient treated with antithyroid drugs. CDR3 region: CASSPYGERVNYGYTF. Read as DNA, the sequence is TGCGCCAGCAGCCCGTATGGAGAAAGGGTGAACTATGGCTACACCTTC.